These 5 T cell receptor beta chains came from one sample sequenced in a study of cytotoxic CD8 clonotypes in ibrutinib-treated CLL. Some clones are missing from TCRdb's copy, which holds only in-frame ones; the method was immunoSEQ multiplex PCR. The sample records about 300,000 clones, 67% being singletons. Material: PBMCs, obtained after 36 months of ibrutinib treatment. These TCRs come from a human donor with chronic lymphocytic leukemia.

The CDR3 spells CASSLSSRGGEQFF. CDR3 in DNA: TGTGCCAGCAGCTTGTCCTCGCGGGGGGGTGAGCAGTTCTTC. The chain is built from TRBV7-7 and TRBJ2-1, with 9 positions matching TRBD2. Trimming took 3 bases from V and 9 from J; bases not matched to a gene: 6. CDR1 and CDR2 (germline): SSHAT, FNYEAQ (reference sequence). The CDR3 length is 14 residues. The full variable domain, completed using reference TRBV7-7 and TRBJ2-1, is GAGVSQSPRYKVTKRGQDVTLRCDPISSHATLYWYQQALGQGPEFLTYFNYEAQPDKSGLPSDRFSAERPEGSISTLTIQRTEQRDSAMYRCASSLSSRGGEQFFGPGTRLTVL.

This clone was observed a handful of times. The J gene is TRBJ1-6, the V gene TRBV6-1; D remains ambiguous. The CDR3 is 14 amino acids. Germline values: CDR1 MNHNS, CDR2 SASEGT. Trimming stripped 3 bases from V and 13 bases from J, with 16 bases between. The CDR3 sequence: CASSDGVPLSPLHF. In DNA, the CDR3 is TGTGCCAGCAGTGATGGTGTTCCCCTCTCCCCCCTCCACTTT.

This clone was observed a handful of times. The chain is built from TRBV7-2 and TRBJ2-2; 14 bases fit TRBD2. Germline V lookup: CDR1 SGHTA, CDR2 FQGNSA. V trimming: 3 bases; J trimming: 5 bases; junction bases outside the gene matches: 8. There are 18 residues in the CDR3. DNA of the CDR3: TGTGCCAGCAGCTTTTCGACTAGCGGGAGGGCCAGGACCGGGGAGCTGTTTTTT. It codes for CASSFSTSGRARTGELFF.

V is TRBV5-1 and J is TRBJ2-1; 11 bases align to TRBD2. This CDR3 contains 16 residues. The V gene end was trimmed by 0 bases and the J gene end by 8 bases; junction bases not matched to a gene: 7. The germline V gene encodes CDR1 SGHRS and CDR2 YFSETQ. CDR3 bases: TGCGCCAGCAGCTTGGTTAGCGGGAGGGCCTTGGATGAGCAGTTCTTC. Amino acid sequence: CASSLVSGRALDEQFF.

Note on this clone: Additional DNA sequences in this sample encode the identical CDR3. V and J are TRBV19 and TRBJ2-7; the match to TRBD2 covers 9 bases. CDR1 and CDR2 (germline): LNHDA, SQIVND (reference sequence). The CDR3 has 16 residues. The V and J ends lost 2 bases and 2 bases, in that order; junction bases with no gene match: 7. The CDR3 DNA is TGTGCCAGTAGTATACGGGGTGCGGGAGGGCCCTACGAGCAGTACTTC. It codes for CASSIRGAGGPYEQYF.